This TCR beta chain was sequenced in a study of siplizumab effects on memory and regulatory T cells. Trimming at V came to 7 bases and at J to 11 bases, leaving 12 bases not matched to a gene. From germline, CDR1 is LNHDA and CDR2 SQIVND (reference sequence). This CDR3 comprises 14 residues. In each sample, around 96,000 TCR templates were assayed. Produced via immunoSEQ multiplex PCR; TCRdb's table is partial and in-frame only. Of some 100,000 clones listed, 80% to 95% are singletons. Whole-study results and caveats: Controls had about 29% Treg-derived mappable alloreactive CD4+ clones on average, versus approximately 70% with siplizumab.

About this clone itself: Its target is not known.

The sequence was collected from a human donor in good health. This chain connects TRBV19 to TRBJ2-3, with 10 bases that match TRBD1. Sequencing used non-Treg CD4+ T cells sorted from blood. Written as DNA, the CDR3 is TGTGCCAGTATCGCGCGGGGACAGGGGTCCCAGCAGTATTTT. Encoded protein: CASIARGQGSQQYF. The full variable domain, in which reference TRBV19 and TRBJ2-3 provide the parts outside the CDR3, is DGGITQSPKYLFRKEGQNVTLSCEQNLNHDAMYWYRQDPGQGLRLIYYSQIVNDFQKGDIAEGYSVSREKKESFPLTVTSAQKNPTAFYLCASIARGQGSQQYFGPGTRLTVL.